A selection of T cell receptor beta chains follows, all from one sample in a study of blood T cell repertoires in COVID-19. Measured with immunoSEQ multiplex PCR; TCRdb has only the in-frame clones, and not every one. The repertoire holds about 39,000 clones, with 75% to 90% as singletons. Sequencing was done on a sample of peripheral blood. Source of these receptors: a man aged 45-60 years with active or convalescent COVID-19. Each CDR3 is given with its conserved first and last residue. A D gene is named only where the DNA matches it firmly. Part of the rows lack a size; the others show once, few, many or a class for expanded clones.

d_gene: NA
v_gene: TRBV5-1
abundance: NA
j_gene: TRBJ2-5
CDR3aa: CASSPGWEETQYF
CDR3nt: TGCGCCAGCAGTCCGGGGTGGGAAGAGACCCAGTACTTC

d_gene: TRBD1
v_gene: TRBV27
abundance: NA
j_gene: TRBJ2-1
CDR3aa: CASSWGQLNNEQFF
CDR3nt: TGTGCCAGCAGTTGGGGACAGCTTAACAATGAGCAGTTCTTC

d_gene: NA
v_gene: TRBV9
abundance: NA
j_gene: TRBJ1-2
CDR3aa: CASSPRTASYGYTF
CDR3nt: TGTGCCAGCAGCCCTAGGACAGCTTCGTACGGCTACACCTTC

d_gene: NA
v_gene: TRBV3-1/TRBV3-2
abundance: NA
j_gene: TRBJ1-2
CDR3aa: CASSSRVRRGYTF
CDR3nt: TGTGCCAGCAGCTCCCGGGTCCGCCGGGGCTACACCTTC

d_gene: TRBD1
v_gene: TRBV28
abundance: NA
j_gene: TRBJ2-7
CDR3aa: CASSSPGTGSAYEQYF
CDR3nt: TGTGCCAGCAGTTCCCCCGGGACAGGTTCGGCCTACGAGCAGTACTTC

d_gene: NA
v_gene: TRBV9
abundance: NA
j_gene: TRBJ1-2
CDR3aa: CASSVDDRFYGYTF
CDR3nt: TGTGCCAGCAGCGTCGACGACAGATTCTATGGCTACACCTTC

d_gene: TRBD2
v_gene: TRBV11-2
abundance: once
j_gene: TRBJ2-1
CDR3aa: CASSLELAGLSNEQFF
CDR3nt: TGTGCCAGCAGCTTAGAGCTAGCGGGGCTCTCCAATGAGCAGTTCTTC

d_gene: NA
v_gene: TRBV30
abundance: NA
j_gene: TRBJ2-6
CDR3aa: CAWGHFQGRGSGANVLTF
CDR3nt: TGTGCCTGGGGTCATTTCCAGGGTCGTGGCTCTGGGGCCAACGTCCTGACTTTC

d_gene: TRBD2
v_gene: TRBV7-8
abundance: NA
j_gene: TRBJ2-1
CDR3aa: CASSPRERGGGEQFF
CDR3nt: TGTGCCAGCAGCCCACGGGAGCGGGGGGGCGGTGAGCAGTTCTTC

d_gene: NA
v_gene: TRBV4-1
abundance: NA
j_gene: TRBJ1-2
CDR3aa: CASSQEVVVYGYTF
CDR3nt: TGCGCCAGCAGCCAAGAGGTAGTGGTTTATGGCTACACCTTC

d_gene: NA
v_gene: TRBV2
abundance: NA
j_gene: TRBJ2-1
CDR3aa: CASSELVGQDSEQFF
CDR3nt: TGTGCCAGCAGTGAGTTGGTCGGCCAGGACAGCGAGCAGTTCTTC

d_gene: NA
v_gene: TRBV27
abundance: NA
j_gene: TRBJ2-7
CDR3aa: CASRPLGGTEQYF
CDR3nt: TGTGCCAGCAGACCTCTCGGGGGAACCGAGCAGTACTTC

d_gene: TRBD2
v_gene: TRBV9
abundance: NA
j_gene: TRBJ2-2
CDR3aa: CASSPDAGGATGELFF
CDR3nt: TGTGCCAGCAGCCCCGATGCCGGGGGGGCCACCGGGGAGCTGTTTTTT

d_gene: TRBD1
v_gene: TRBV5-4
abundance: few
j_gene: TRBJ2-7
CDR3aa: CATTLSRQGADEQYF
CDR3nt: TGTGCCACCACCTTGAGTCGGCAGGGGGCGGACGAGCAGTACTTC

d_gene: TRBD1
v_gene: TRBV5-6
abundance: NA
j_gene: TRBJ1-2
CDR3aa: CASSPDRGRGYTF
CDR3nt: TGTGCCAGCAGCCCGGACAGGGGTAGGGGCTACACCTTC

d_gene: TRBD1
v_gene: TRBV30
abundance: few
j_gene: TRBJ2-7
CDR3aa: CAWRKSGGGSAYEQYF
CDR3nt: TGTGCCTGGAGAAAGTCAGGGGGCGGATCTGCCTACGAGCAGTACTTC

d_gene: TRBD2
v_gene: TRBV11-3
abundance: once
j_gene: TRBJ2-1
CDR3aa: CASSYSGGRSNEQFF
CDR3nt: TGTGCCAGCAGCTATAGCGGGGGGAGGTCAAATGAGCAGTTCTTC

d_gene: TRBD1
v_gene: TRBV6-5
abundance: NA
j_gene: TRBJ1-2
CDR3aa: CASSYGTDYGYTF
CDR3nt: TGTGCCAGCAGTTACGGGACAGACTATGGCTACACCTTC

d_gene: NA
v_gene: TRBV9
abundance: NA
j_gene: TRBJ1-3
CDR3aa: CASSAGTNGNTIYF
CDR3nt: TGTGCCAGCAGCGCCGGGACAAACGGAAACACCATATATTTT

d_gene: NA
v_gene: TRBV27
abundance: NA
j_gene: TRBJ2-1
CDR3aa: CASNSRGGLWDEQFF
CDR3nt: TGTGCCAGCAACTCGCGGGGTGGGTTGTGGGATGAGCAGTTCTTC

d_gene: NA
v_gene: TRBV10-1
abundance: NA
j_gene: TRBJ1-1
CDR3aa: CASSPGSNTEAFF
CDR3nt: TGCGCCAGCAGCCCCGGTAGTAACACTGAAGCTTTCTTT

d_gene: NA
v_gene: TRBV7-2
abundance: NA
j_gene: TRBJ2-1
CDR3aa: CASSLAGAHEQFF
CDR3nt: TGTGCCAGCAGCCTGGCAGGGGCACATGAGCAGTTCTTC

d_gene: TRBD1
v_gene: TRBV7-7
abundance: NA
j_gene: TRBJ1-1
CDR3aa: CASSSHKGALNTEAFF
CDR3nt: TGTGCCAGCAGCTCACACAAGGGGGCCTTGAACACTGAAGCTTTCTTT

d_gene: TRBD2
v_gene: TRBV9
abundance: NA
j_gene: TRBJ2-1
CDR3aa: CASGTSVPDEQFF
CDR3nt: TGTGCCAGCGGGACTAGCGTCCCCGATGAGCAGTTCTTC

d_gene: NA
v_gene: TRBV7-9
abundance: NA
j_gene: TRBJ1-1
CDR3aa: CASSPIRGFDTEAFF
CDR3nt: TGTGCCAGCAGCCCCATTAGGGGGTTCGACACTGAAGCTTTCTTT